The next 13 T cell receptor beta chains were all read from a single sample in a study of blood T cell repertoires in COVID-19. Libraries were prepared by immunoSEQ multiplex PCR; TCRdb keeps only in-frame clonotypes and omits some of them. Of 120,000 to 150,000 clones listed, 84% are singletons. Sequencing input: PBMCs or T cells enriched from blood (not recorded which). The receptors shown here come from a woman in her forties or fifties with acute COVID-19.

This clone was seen a handful of times. The V call is TRBV28, the J call TRBJ2-7, with TRBD2 matching 7 bases. Germline assignment: CDR1 MDHEN and CDR2 SYDVKM. The CDR3 runs 17 residues. J lost 3 bases, V lost 4 bases, and 15 bases had no gene match. The CDR3 DNA follows: TGTGCCAGCAGTTCCCCCGGGGGGAACCTAGGAGGCTACGAGCAGTACTTC. It specifies CASSSPGGNLGGYEQYF.

J is TRBJ2-1 and V is TRBV11-2; no firm D call. In germline, CDR1 is SGHAT, CDR2 FQNNGV. The CDR3 runs 15 residues. Deletions cut 5 bases from V and 10 bases from J, with 21 bases between. The CDR3 loop reads CASSPGFGPEYEQFF. The DNA for the CDR3 is TGTGCCAGCAGCCCCGGGTTCGGCCCCGAGTACGAGCAGTTCTTC.

CDR3 DNA: TGTGCCAGCAGTTTATGGGACAGGGTCGAGCAGTACTTC. Translation: CASSLWDRVEQYF. The gene calls are TRBV12-3 or TRBV12-4 and TRBJ2-7, with 9 positions matching TRBD1. V dropped 2 bases and J dropped 6; count of bases not matched to a gene: 2. This CDR3 comprises 13 residues.

This clone was seen only a few times. The chain employs TRBV11-3 and TRBJ2-3; D gene uncertain. This CDR3 has 18 residues. Trimming left V 1 base short and J 1 base short, with 18 bases between. Germline CDR1 and CDR2: SGHNT and YENEEA. The CDR3 reads CASSLGVDGVEGTDTQYF. CDR3 bases: TGTGCCAGCAGCTTAGGGGTCGACGGAGTTGAGGGCACAGATACGCAGTATTTT.

The chain uses TRBV11-2 and TRBJ2-7, with 9 positions matching TRBD1. J gave up 6 bases and V 3 bases, and 9 bases lay outside the gene matches. Germline CDR1 reads SGHAT; CDR2 reads FQNNGV. The CDR3 length is 15 residues. This CDR3 is CASSFAGQGFSEQYF. The DNA of the CDR3 is TGTGCCAGCAGCTTTGCCGGACAGGGGTTTTCCGAGCAGTACTTC.

The V call is TRBV2, the J call TRBJ2-7, with D possibly matching TRBD2 (7 bases). CDR3 size: 15 residues. CDR1 SNHLY and CDR2 FYNNEI come from the germline V gene. Trimming took 8 bases from V and 4 from J, leaving 21 bases between them. In DNA, the CDR3 is TGTGCCAGCCGTATTAGGACAGCGGGAACGTACGAGCAGTACTTC. Protein sequence: CASRIRTAGTYEQYF.

This chain uses TRBV11-2 with TRBJ2-1; 9 bases fit TRBD2. The CDR3 runs 15 residues. The germline CDR1 and CDR2 sequences are SGHAT and FQNNGV. Trimming at V came to 5 bases and at J to 7 bases, leaving 9 bases not matched to a gene. This CDR3 reads CASSPRLAVDNEQFF. The CDR3 DNA reads as TGTGCCAGCAGCCCGAGACTAGCGGTTGATAATGAGCAGTTCTTC.

The V call is TRBV5-1, the J call TRBJ2-5; tentatively, D is TRBD1 (5 bases). CDR3 length equals 16 residues. V dropped 1 base and J dropped 5 bases, with 18 bases sitting between them. Per germline, CDR1 SGHRS and CDR2 YFSETQ. In DNA, the CDR3 is TGCGCCAGCAGCTTGAGGATAGGGTCAGGGCGGGAGACCCAGTACTTC. It is translated as CASSLRIGSGRETQYF.

V usage is TRBV6-6 and J usage is TRBJ1-1; the match to TRBD1 covers 10 bases. This CDR3 comprises 14 residues. Germline V gene data show CDR1 as MNHNY and CDR2 as SVGAGI (reference sequence). The V gene end was trimmed by 4 bases and the J gene end by 5 bases; junction bases not matched to a gene: 4. The CDR3 DNA is TGTGCCAGCAGTTCGGACAGGGGGAGGACTGAAGCTTTCTTT. Translation gives CASSSDRGRTEAFF.

The J gene is TRBJ2-7, the V gene TRBV7-3; weak D call: TRBD1 (6 bases). The CDR3 loop spans 13 amino acids. V was shortened by 5 bases and J by 5 bases, with 13 bases between the two germline ends. Germline V gene sequence: CDR1 SGHTA, CDR2 FQGTGA. The CDR3 region has the DNA TGTGCCAGCAGCCCCGAAGGGGGAAACGAGCAGTACTTC. Translating it yields CASSPEGGNEQYF.

In regard to this clone: The junction shows a germline mismatch at one end, possibly a read error. This sequence joins TRBV7-8 and TRBJ2-5; 16 bases agree with TRBD2. Per the germline V gene, CDR1 is SGHVS and CDR2 is FQNEAQ. The CDR3 sequence is 16 residues long. The CDR3 DNA reads as TGTGCCAGCAGCTTAGGGGGGACTAGCGGGAGGGCTTCCCTTGACTTC. Amino acid sequence: CASSLGGTSGRASLDF.

The chain links TRBV30 to TRBJ2-7; 11 bases map to TRBD2. This CDR3 is 12 amino acids long. The junction had 1 base not matched to a gene; V was cut back by 2 bases and J by 7 bases. Per germline, CDR1 GTSNPN and CDR2 SVGIG (reference sequence). The CDR3 here is CAWSPSGREQYF. The CDR3 DNA sequence: TGTGCCTGGAGTCCTAGCGGGAGGGAGCAGTACTTC.

The chain carries TRBV5-1 and TRBJ1-1; 8 bases are a match to TRBD1. Unmatched junction bases numbered 9, after V lost 4 bases and J lost 10 bases. Germline-derived CDR1 and CDR2 are SGHRS and YFSETQ. The CDR3 has 13 amino acids. The CDR3 here is CASSPGTGMGAFF. Here the CDR3 DNA reads TGCGCCAGCAGCCCTGGGACAGGAATGGGAGCTTTCTTT. The complete variable domain, with remaining parts taken from reference TRBV5-1 and TRBJ1-1, reads KAGVTQTPRYLIKTRGQQVTLSCSPISGHRSVSWYQQTPGQGLQFLFEYFSETQRNKGNFPGRFSGRQFSNSRSEMNVSTLELGDSALYLCASSPGTGMGAFFGQGTRLTVV.